Listed below are T cell receptor beta chains from one sample, sequenced in a study of T cells in Graves' hyperthyroidism and ophthalmopathy. TCRdb used MiXCR to reprocess the multiplex PCR reads, holding one entry per CDR3 protein. The sample holds a few hundred thousand distinct CDR3 sequences, around a sixth seen once. Specimen: blood. The receptors here all came from a woman younger than 45 with Graves' hyperthyroidism. Both conserved end residues are part of each CDR3. The order of the fields is CDR3 DNA, CDR3 protein, clone size, V gene, D gene, J gene. The D gene is left open where the match is weak. Rows give clone size only sometimes, using once, few, many, or a class for an expanded clone.

TGTGCCAGCAGCTACGACAGGGGGACCGGGGAGCTGTTTTTT CASSYDRGTGELFF many TRBV7-3 TRBD1 TRBJ2-2
TGTGCCAGCTCAGGGTTCGATTTAGAGACCCAGTACTTC CASSGFDLETQYF many TRBV18 . TRBJ2-5
TGCAGTGCCTCACCACTAGCGGGAGGGTCCTCTCCTAGTTACAATGAGCAGTTCTTC CSASPLAGGSSPSYNEQFF . TRBV20-1 TRBD2 TRBJ2-1
TGCAGTGCTAGAGGGGATAGTTTGACAGTGTTTTTT CSARGDSLTVFF few TRBV20-1 . TRBJ2-2
TGTGCCAGCAGTTTATTTCCATCCTCCAACTATGGCTACACCTTC CASSLFPSSNYGYTF few TRBV27 . TRBJ1-2
TGTGCCAGCAGAGGGACTAGCGGGTACAATGAGCAGTTCTTC CASRGTSGYNEQFF many TRBV28 TRBD2 TRBJ2-1
TGTGCCAGCAGAAGGGGAGAGGATTCACCCCTCCACTTT CASRRGEDSPLHF many TRBV6-1 . TRBJ1-6
TGTGCCAGCAGTTTGGGTCTCCTGTCTGAAGCTTTCTTT CASSLGLLSEAFF many TRBV28 . TRBJ1-1
TGTGCCATCAGTGACGACAGGGGAGACACCGGGGAGCTGTTTTTT CAISDDRGDTGELFF . TRBV10-3 TRBD1 TRBJ2-2
TGTGCCAGCAGCTTAAGGCAGGACACCGGGGAGCTGTTTTTT CASSLRQDTGELFF many TRBV7-3 . TRBJ2-2
TGCAGCGTGGTCCCGGCGGGGGTCTCCTACAATGAGCAGTTCTTC CSVVPAGVSYNEQFF . TRBV29-1 TRBD2 TRBJ2-1
TGTGCCAGCAGCCACCCAGGGTATGGCTACACCTTC CASSHPGYGYTF many TRBV7-2 . TRBJ1-2
TGCGCCAGCAGCTTGGTGGAGGAGGCTAACAATGAGCAGTTCTTC CASSLVEEANNEQFF many TRBV5-1 . TRBJ2-1
TGTGCCAGCAGTTACAAAACAGGAACTAGCACAGATACGCAGTATTTT CASSYKTGTSTDTQYF many TRBV6-6 . TRBJ2-3
TGTGCCAGCAGTGACGGCAGCGGAACTAGCACAGATACGCAGTATTTT CASSDGSGTSTDTQYF many TRBV2 . TRBJ2-3
TGTGCCAGCAGCGTAGGTAACGGGAGGAGCACAGATACGCAGTATTTT CASSVGNGRSTDTQYF few TRBV9 TRBD2 TRBJ2-3
TGCGCCAGCAGCCCGTTCGGTCGGGGGCGGACTGAAGCTTTCTTT CASSPFGRGRTEAFF few TRBV4-1 . TRBJ1-1
TGTGCCAGTAGCCTTCCCGGGACATTCTATGGCTACACCTTC CASSLPGTFYGYTF few TRBV19 . TRBJ1-2
TGTGCCAGCAGTCGACTAGCGGGATCCTCCTACAATGAGCAGTTCTTC CASSRLAGSSYNEQFF few TRBV6-2/TRBV6-3 TRBD2 TRBJ2-1
TGTGCCATCAGTGAGTTAAACACCTATGGCTACACCTTC CAISELNTYGYTF . TRBV10-3 . TRBJ1-2